Listed below are T cell receptor beta chains from one sample, sequenced in a study of cytomegalovirus exposure and HLA in healthy donors. The repertoire was sequenced with immunoSEQ multiplex PCR; TCRdb's copy has only in-frame clones and lacks some. This sample has 100,000 to 150,000 clones; 70% to 80% occur once, and the top ten carry around 2.7%. The sample consisted of PBMCs. Receptors were obtained from a woman in her sixties in good health and CMV-seropositive. Both conserved end residues are part of each CDR3. D genes are given only for firm matches. The listing skips clone size in some rows; elsewhere it reads once, few, many or a size class.

v_gene	len	d_gene	j_gene	abundance	CDR3aa	CDR3nt
TRBV4-1	16	TRBD2	TRBJ2-3	NA	CASSQGIGLGTDTQYF	TGCGCCAGCAGCCAAGGAATCGGACTAGGGACAGATACGCAGTATTTT
TRBV27	15	NA	TRBJ1-2	few	CASRPVRTAGDGYTF	TGTGCCAGCAGACCTGTCCGGACGGCGGGGGATGGCTACACCTTC
TRBV7-8	11	NA	TRBJ1-4	NA	CASSLAGLLFF	TGTGCCAGCAGCTTAGCGGGCCTTCTGTTTTTT
TRBV9	16	TRBD1	TRBJ2-2	NA	CASSVIGTGNTGELFF	TGTGCCAGCAGCGTCATAGGGACAGGGAACACCGGGGAGCTGTTTTTT
TRBV10-1	16	TRBD2	TRBJ2-1	NA	CASSEGLAGGRNEQFF	TGCGCCAGCAGTGAGGGACTAGCGGGGGGAAGAAATGAGCAGTTCTTC
TRBV11-3	14	TRBD1	TRBJ1-1	NA	CASSQQGRDTEAFF	TGTGCCAGCAGCCAACAGGGGCGAGACACTGAAGCTTTCTTT
TRBV19	16	TRBD1	TRBJ1-2	NA	CASRPSGTGVNYGYTF	TGTGCCAGTAGACCGTCCGGGACAGGGGTGAACTATGGCTACACCTTC
TRBV6-5	15	NA	TRBJ2-3	NA	CASTQGGLTRDTQYF	TGTGCCAGCACCCAGGGAGGACTCACCCGAGATACGCAGTATTTT
TRBV19	13	TRBD1	TRBJ1-5	few	CASNDRGLQPQHF	TGTGCCAGTAATGACAGGGGGCTACAGCCCCAGCATTTT
TRBV7-9	19	TRBD1	TRBJ1-6	NA	CSSSLGGTGNFLYNSPLHF	TGTTCCAGCAGCTTAGGCGGGACAGGGAATTTCTTATATAATTCACCCCTCCACTTT
TRBV20-1	11	NA	TRBJ2-5	few	CSARVRETQYF	TGCAGTGCTAGGGTCAGGGAGACCCAGTACTTC
TRBV29-1	13	TRBD1	TRBJ1-4	NA	CSVAGTGGEKLFF	TGCAGCGTTGCCGGGACAGGGGGCGAAAAACTGTTTTTT
TRBV7-2	15	TRBD2	TRBJ2-7	NA	CASSFRAGGPYEQYF	TGTGCCAGCAGCTTCCGAGCGGGGGGGCCCTACGAGCAGTACTTC
TRBV9	17	TRBD1	TRBJ2-2	NA	CASSDPGDRVNTGELFF	TGTGCCAGCAGCGACCCTGGGGACAGGGTGAACACCGGGGAGCTGTTTTTT
TRBV9	16	TRBD1	TRBJ1-2	NA	CASSQTRTGVNYGYTF	TGTGCCAGCAGCCAAACACGGACAGGGGTTAACTATGGCTACACCTTC
TRBV4-1	12	NA	TRBJ2-7	NA	CASSRGGAEQYF	TGCGCCAGCAGCCGTGGAGGGGCCGAGCAGTACTTC
TRBV11-2	15	TRBD1	TRBJ1-2	few	CASSFYGQGARGYTF	TGTGCCAGCAGCTTCTACGGACAGGGGGCGAGAGGCTACACCTTC
TRBV6-6	14	TRBD2	TRBJ2-5	NA	CASSSSGGQETQYF	TGTGCCAGCAGTTCTAGCGGGGGGCAAGAGACCCAGTACTTC
TRBV6-1	18	NA	TRBJ2-1	few	CASSEGLGQPGPYNEQFF	TGTGCCAGCAGTGAAGGGCTAGGACAGCCCGGACCTTACAATGAGCAGTTCTTC
TRBV6-1	16	TRBD1	TRBJ1-6	NA	CASSEKGGTGGHSLHF	TGTGCCAGCAGTGAAAAAGGTGGGACAGGGGGCCACTCCCTCCACTTT
TRBV10-2	14	NA	TRBJ1-3	many	CASSRGLDGNTIYF	TGCGCCAGCAGCAGGGGATTAGATGGAAACACCATATATTTT
TRBV28	13	NA	TRBJ2-1	few	CASVGGGYNEQFF	TGTGCCAGCGTAGGGGGGGGCTACAATGAGCAGTTCTTC
TRBV2	13	TRBD1	TRBJ1-1	once	CASSEKGQFLAFF	TGTGCCAGCAGTGAAAAGGGACAGTTCCTGGCTTTCTTT
TRBV27	14	NA	TRBJ2-7	NA	CASSLWASQYEQYF	TGTGCCAGCAGTTTATGGGCTAGCCAGTACGAGCAGTACTTC
TRBV4-1	15	TRBD1	TRBJ1-5	NA	CASSPDRGLGQPQHF	TGCGCCAGCAGTCCCGACAGGGGGCTAGGTCAGCCCCAGCATTTT
TRBV9	16	NA	TRBJ2-5	NA	CASNPLGGMGQETQYF	TGTGCCAGCAACCCCCTGGGGGGTATGGGACAAGAGACCCAGTACTTC
TRBV12-5	15	TRBD1	TRBJ2-1	once	CASAQRGTGANEQFF	TGTGCTAGTGCCCAGAGAGGGACAGGGGCTAATGAGCAGTTCTTC
TRBV11-2	12	NA	TRBJ2-7	NA	CASSFGLWEQYF	TGTGCCAGCAGCTTCGGACTTTGGGAGCAGTACTTC
TRBV7-7	13	TRBD1	TRBJ2-5	NA	CASKGQGEETQYF	TGTGCTAGCAAGGGACAGGGGGAGGAGACCCAGTACTTC
TRBV6-1	14	TRBD2	TRBJ2-1	NA	CAIPLAGSYNEQFF	TGTGCCATCCCACTAGCGGGATCCTACAATGAGCAGTTCTTC
TRBV7-3	16	TRBD2	TRBJ2-3	NA	CASSARLAGGVDTQYF	TGTGCCAGCAGCGCCCGACTAGCGGGGGGGGTGGATACGCAGTATTTT
TRBV10-3	13	NA	TRBJ1-5	once	CAISQGLSQPQHF	TGTGCCATCAGCCAGGGACTGAGTCAGCCCCAGCATTTT
TRBV4-2	15	NA	TRBJ1-1	NA	CASSQTLRGVTEAFF	TGTGCCAGCAGCCAAACTCTACGCGGGGTCACTGAAGCTTTCTTT
TRBV2	14	NA	TRBJ2-1	NA	CASRPQGIDGEQFF	TGTGCCAGCCGCCCTCAGGGAATCGACGGTGAGCAGTTCTTC
TRBV11-2	13	NA	TRBJ2-3	NA	CASSLGGADTQYF	TGTGCCAGCAGCTTAGGGGGGGCAGATACGCAGTATTTT
TRBV13	16	NA	TRBJ1-1	NA	CASSAAGGKRYGEAFF	TGTGCCAGCAGCGCGGCCGGGGGGAAGCGGTACGGTGAAGCTTTCTTT
TRBV6-1	13	TRBD1	TRBJ1-1	NA	CASSAGGWTEAFF	TGTGCCAGCAGTGCAGGGGGATGGACTGAAGCTTTCTTT
TRBV5-4	12	NA	TRBJ1-2	NA	CASSLLQGKVLF	TGTGCCAGCAGCTTGCTGCAGGGAAAGGTACTCTTC
TRBV6-1	13	NA	TRBJ2-7	NA	CVSCGFRSYEQYF	TGTGTTAGCTGTGGGTTCCGATCCTACGAGCAGTACTTC
TRBV5-1	15	NA	TRBJ2-1	NA	CASSLVQPANNEQFF	TGCGCCAGCAGCTTGGTTCAACCCGCGAACAATGAGCAGTTCTTC
TRBV7-3	15	TRBD1	TRBJ1-1	NA	CASSLGQGMGAEAFF	TGTGCCAGCAGCTTAGGACAGGGAATGGGAGCTGAAGCTTTCTTT
TRBV5-1	15	NA	TRBJ2-3	NA	CASSLADKRTDTQYF	TGCGCCAGCAGCTTGGCGGACAAACGCACAGATACGCAGTATTTT
TRBV10-2	13	NA	TRBJ1-5	few	CASSELRGQPQHF	TGCGCCAGCAGTGAGTTAAGGGGTCAGCCCCAGCATTTT
TRBV6-5	14	NA	TRBJ1-1	NA	CASGLDSSNTEAFF	TGTGCCAGCGGCTTGGACTCCTCGAACACTGAAGCTTTCTTT
TRBV6-1	13	TRBD1	TRBJ2-5	NA	CARGGQGQETQYF	TGTGCCAGGGGGGGACAGGGGCAAGAGACCCAGTACTTC
TRBV6-4	14	NA	TRBJ1-2	once	CASSDGARPDGYTF	TGTGCCAGCAGTGACGGGGCCAGGCCCGATGGCTACACCTTC
TRBV9	15	NA	TRBJ2-2	few	CASSWASGNTGELFF	TGTGCCAGCAGCTGGGCGAGCGGTAACACCGGGGAGCTGTTTTTT
TRBV27	12	NA	TRBJ2-3	few	CASRTGRDTQYF	TGTGCCAGCAGGACAGGGAGGGATACGCAGTATTTT
TRBV2	16	TRBD1	TRBJ1-1	NA	CASSEITGRGARRAFF	TGTGCCAGCAGTGAGATAACAGGCAGGGGGGCACGAAGAGCTTTCTTT
TRBV4-1	16	NA	TRBJ1-4	few	CASSQDLGLMGEKLFF	TGCGCCAGCAGCCAAGATCTAGGACTCATGGGGGAAAAACTGTTTTTT
TRBV5-1	13	NA	TRBJ2-1	NA	CASSFLPGNEQFF	TGCGCCAGCAGCTTTCTTCCAGGGAACGAGCAGTTCTTC
TRBV11-1	14	TRBD1	TRBJ2-5	NA	CASSSGQVRETQYF	TGTGCCAGCAGCTCCGGACAGGTTCGAGAGACCCAGTACTTC
TRBV6-6	13	NA	TRBJ1-2	NA	CASMGGAAISYTF	TGTGCCAGCATGGGAGGGGCCGCGATCAGCTACACCTTC
TRBV11-1	18	TRBD2	TRBJ2-3	NA	CASSARSGGFISTDTQYF	TGTGCCAGCAGCGCCCGGAGCGGGGGGTTCATTAGCACAGATACGCAGTATTTT
TRBV19	14	NA	TRBJ1-1	NA	CASSWPGEDTEAFF	TGTGCCAGTAGTTGGCCCGGGGAAGACACTGAAGCTTTCTTT
TRBV5-6	13	NA	TRBJ2-3	few	CASSLGSLDTQYF	TGTGCCAGCAGCTTGGGGAGTTTAGATACGCAGTATTTT
TRBV5-1	16	NA	TRBJ1-1	few	CASSLNLGQGLEAAFF	TGCGCCAGCAGCTTGAATCTGGGCCAGGGGCTAGAAGCGGCTTTCTTT
TRBV5-1	16	TRBD2	TRBJ2-2	NA	CASSLSRGALTGELFF	TGCGCCAGCAGCTTATCGCGGGGGGCCCTCACCGGGGAGCTGTTTTTT
TRBV4-1	15	NA	TRBJ1-6	NA	CASSLSDRGESPLHF	TGCGCCAGCAGCCTAAGTGACCGCGGGGAGTCACCCCTCCACTTT